The rows below give T cell receptor beta chains drawn from one sample of a study of T cell responses to AZD1222 COVID-19 vaccine. Clones were sequenced by immunoSEQ multiplex PCR, and TCRdb holds only the in-frame ones, with some missing. The sample lists tens of thousands of clones, about nine tenths occurring once. The specimen was peripheral blood, collected on day 0 of AZD1222 vaccination. The receptors stem from an adult in good health. CDR3s include the opening cysteine and the closing phenylalanine or tryptophan. D genes are given only for firm matches. Clone size appears in some rows only: once, few, many, or a class for an expanded clone.

TGTGCCAGCAGCTTAAGTAGCAATCAGCCCCAGCATTTT,CASSLSSNQPQHF,.,13,TRBV7-3,TRBJ1-5,.
TGTGCCAGCAGCCTACCCATAACCGCTAACTATGGCTACACCTTC,CASSLPITANYGYTF,.,15,TRBV7-9,TRBJ1-2,.
TGTGCCAGCAGCTCGGAGCAGAGTAGTGGCTACACCTTC,CASSSEQSSGYTF,.,13,TRBV5-6,TRBJ1-2,once
TGTGCCAGCAGCTCAAATCGGGACAGGGCCGCCTACGAGCAGTACTTC,CASSSNRDRAAYEQYF,TRBD1,16,TRBV5-6,TRBJ2-7,.
TGTGCCAGCTCCCGACGGCAAGAGACCCAGTACTTC,CASSRRQETQYF,.,12,TRBV7-8,TRBJ2-5,.
TGTGCCACCAGTGACGGCAGGCTCCTTGGAAACACCATATATTTT,CATSDGRLLGNTIYF,.,15,TRBV24-1,TRBJ1-3,.
TGTGCCAGCAGCGCGTCAACTAATGAAAAACTGTTTTTT,CASSASTNEKLFF,.,13,TRBV11-1,TRBJ1-4,.
TGTGCCAGTAACCGGGACAGGGTTTCCCCTGGAAACACCATATATTTT,CASNRDRVSPGNTIYF,TRBD1,16,TRBV19,TRBJ1-3,once
TGTGCCAGCAGTTTATTAGCGGAAACCTACGAGCAGTACTTC,CASSLLAETYEQYF,.,14,TRBV28,TRBJ2-7,.
TGCGCCAGCAGCCAGGGAGGGGAGGCCTATGGCTACACCTTC,CASSQGGEAYGYTF,.,14,TRBV4-1,TRBJ1-2,.
TGTGCCACCAGGGCTAATTACCCGGGAACTGAAGCTTTCTTT,CATRANYPGTEAFF,.,14,TRBV24-1,TRBJ1-1,.
TGTGCCAGCAGCCCAGGGGGTTGGGACACTGAAGCTTTCTTT,CASSPGGWDTEAFF,TRBD1,14,TRBV5-6,TRBJ1-1,.
TGTGCCAGCAGTTACTCGACAGGGCAAGAGACCCAGTACTTC,CASSYSTGQETQYF,TRBD1,14,TRBV6-6,TRBJ2-5,.
TGTGCCAGCTCACCCCAAGGACAGGGGGTAGGCTACACCTTC,CASSPQGQGVGYTF,TRBD1,14,TRBV18,TRBJ1-2,.
TGTGCCAGCAGTTTAATGAGGGGGCAAATCGGCTACACCTTC,CASSLMRGQIGYTF,TRBD1,14,TRBV28,TRBJ1-2,.
TGTGCCAGCAGCTTAGGAGCGGGGGGGCTTGATGAGCAGTTCTTC,CASSLGAGGLDEQFF,TRBD2,15,TRBV7-9,TRBJ2-1,.
TGCGCCAGCAGCTTGGCGGGAGGGACTAATGAAAAACTGTTTTTT,CASSLAGGTNEKLFF,.,15,TRBV5-1,TRBJ1-4,.
TGTGCCAGCTCCCTACAGGGCCCTGGAAACACCATATATTTT,CASSLQGPGNTIYF,.,14,TRBV27,TRBJ1-3,.
TGCAGTGCTAGAGATGGGGAGACCCAGTACTTC,CSARDGETQYF,.,11,TRBV20-1,TRBJ2-5,once
TGTGCCAGCAACCTAAACAATGAGCAGTTCTTC,CASNLNNEQFF,.,11,TRBV6-6,TRBJ2-1,.
TGTGCCACCAGTGTGACAGGCTGGGGGGGGGAGTACTTC,CATSVTGWGGEYF,.,13,TRBV24-1,TRBJ2-7,.
TGTGCTAGTGGTTTATCCCAAGAGACCCAGTACTTC,CASGLSQETQYF,.,12,TRBV12-5,TRBJ2-5,once
TGTGCCAGCAGCTTTACGGGACAGGGGGAAGAGACCCAGTACTTC,CASSFTGQGEETQYF,TRBD1,15,TRBV7-2,TRBJ2-5,.
TGTGCCAGCAAAAGAGAGGGACCGCGGAATGAAAAACTGTTTTTT,CASKREGPRNEKLFF,.,15,TRBV27,TRBJ1-4,once
TGTGCCAGCATCGCTTCAACAGGAACTGGCTACACCTTC,CASIASTGTGYTF,.,13,TRBV28,TRBJ1-2,.
TGTGCCAGCAGCTCGACGGTCTCTGGAAACACCATATATTTT,CASSSTVSGNTIYF,.,14,TRBV11-2,TRBJ1-3,.
TGCAGTGCTAGTCCCCTGGGCTCCTACGAGCAGTACTTC,CSASPLGSYEQYF,.,13,TRBV20-1,TRBJ2-7,.
TGTGCCAGCACCCAACTTGAGGGCCCGTACGAGCAGTACTTC,CASTQLEGPYEQYF,.,14,TRBV5-6,TRBJ2-7,few
TGTGCCAGTAGTACTCAATGGGACAGGGCGAACACTGAAGCTTTCTTT,CASSTQWDRANTEAFF,TRBD1,16,TRBV19,TRBJ1-1,.
TGTGCCAGCAGCGTGGACACGGGGCGAGATACGCAGTATTTT,CASSVDTGRDTQYF,.,14,TRBV7-9,TRBJ2-3,.
TGCGCCAGCAGGGAGGGACTCCTTACGCAGTATTTT,CASREGLLTQYF,.,12,TRBV5-1,TRBJ2-3,.
TGTGCCTGGACAACCGGGACAGGGGTTTCCTACGAGCAGTACTTC,CAWTTGTGVSYEQYF,TRBD1,15,TRBV30,TRBJ2-7,.
TGTGCCAGCACCTCTGCGGGGGCCACGGACTCCTACAATGAGCAGTTCTTC,CASTSAGATDSYNEQFF,.,17,TRBV28,TRBJ2-1,.
TGCAGTGCTAGTTATACAAGCAATCAGCCCCAGCATTTT,CSASYTSNQPQHF,.,13,TRBV20-1,TRBJ1-5,.